The rows below give T cell receptor beta chains drawn from one sample of a study of identifying expanded T cells in peripheral blood. Libraries were prepared by immunoSEQ multiplex PCR; TCRdb keeps only in-frame clonotypes and omits some of them. The profile shows more than 85,000 clones, 88% of them singletons. Input material: blood. Receptor source: a person aged 18-70 years in good health. Both conserved end residues are part of each CDR3. Each record gives: clone size, D gene, V gene, J gene, CDR3 protein, CDR3 DNA. A D gene is named only where the DNA matches it firmly. Some rows have no size entry. The others give once, few or many, or a class for an expanded clone.

>.|.|TRBV28|TRBJ1-2
CASSLLGNYGYTF
TGTGCCAGCAGTTTATTAGGGAACTATGGCTACACCTTC
>.|TRBD1|TRBV18|TRBJ2-1
CASSPRQGADEQFF
TGTGCCAGCTCACCCCGACAGGGGGCCGATGAGCAGTTCTTC
>.|TRBD1|TRBV19|TRBJ2-7
CASRPAGTGGRFEQYF
TGTGCCAGTAGGCCGGCCGGGACAGGGGGCAGGTTCGAGCAGTACTTC
>.|TRBD1|TRBV7-6|TRBJ1-3
CASSRTGPGNTIYF
TGTGCCAGCAGCCGGACAGGGCCTGGAAACACCATATATTTT
>.|.|TRBV18|TRBJ1-1
CASSPAANTEAFF
TGTGCCAGCTCACCGGCAGCGAACACTGAAGCTTTCTTT
>.|TRBD1|TRBV5-1|TRBJ2-1
CASSLGLGTASYNEQFF
TGCGCCAGCAGCTTGGGGTTGGGGACAGCCTCCTACAATGAGCAGTTCTTC
>.|.|TRBV28|TRBJ1-5
CASSLAAHSNQPQHF
TGTGCCAGCAGTTTAGCGGCACATAGCAATCAGCCCCAGCATTTT
>.|.|TRBV5-8|TRBJ1-4
CASSLEGRATEKLFF
TGTGCCAGCAGCTTGGAAGGCAGGGCTACTGAAAAACTGTTTTTT
>.|.|TRBV5-1|TRBJ1-5
CASSPQGLSNQPQHF
TGCGCCAGCAGCCCCCAGGGACTGAGCAATCAGCCCCAGCATTTT
>.|.|TRBV18|TRBJ1-3
CASSSGSGNTIYF
TGTGCCAGCTCTTCAGGTTCTGGAAACACCATATATTTT
>once|TRBD1|TRBV7-2|TRBJ1-1
CASSLGLQGANTEAFF
TGTGCCAGCAGCTTAGGCCTACAGGGGGCGAACACTGAAGCTTTCTTT
>.|.|TRBV20-1|TRBJ1-2
CSARLVYGYTF
TGCAGTGCTAGGCTAGTCTATGGCTACACCTTC
>.|.|TRBV5-4|TRBJ1-6
CASSAQGGRGDSPLHF
TGTGCCAGCAGCGCCCAGGGTGGTCGCGGGGATTCACCCCTCCACTTT
>.|.|TRBV18|TRBJ2-1
CASSPGRDEQFF
TGTGCCAGCTCACCAGGACGGGATGAGCAGTTCTTC
>.|.|TRBV5-1|TRBJ2-2
CASSLFVGDTKGTGELFF
TGCGCCAGCAGCTTGTTTGTGGGGGACACCAAGGGCACCGGGGAGCTGTTTTTT
>few|.|TRBV5-1|TRBJ1-2
CASSLSSGSNYGYTF
TGCGCCAGCAGCCTCTCGTCGGGATCTAACTATGGCTACACCTTC
>.|.|TRBV4-2|TRBJ1-4
CASSQEGGRSNEKLFF
TGTGCCAGCAGCCAAGAGGGGGGCAGGTCGAATGAAAAACTGTTTTTT
>.|TRBD1|TRBV10-3|TRBJ1-1
CAISESGTAEAFF
TGTGCCATCAGTGAGTCGGGGACAGCCGAAGCTTTCTTT
>.|.|TRBV6-6|TRBJ2-2
CASTSSANTGELFF
TGTGCCAGCACAAGCAGCGCGAACACCGGGGAGCTGTTTTTT
>.|.|TRBV9|TRBJ1-2
CASSAGGQTLTWGYGYTF
TGTGCCAGCAGCGCGGGCGGGCAGACTCTCACATGGGGCTATGGCTACACCTTC
>.|TRBD2|TRBV7-9|TRBJ2-1
CASSLGVSGRGNEQFF
TGTGCCAGCAGCTTAGGAGTAAGCGGGAGAGGCAATGAGCAGTTCTTC
>.|.|TRBV2|TRBJ1-2
CASSVGLNYGYTF
TGTGCCAGCAGTGTCGGACTTAACTATGGCTACACCTTC
>.|TRBD1|TRBV7-9|TRBJ1-1
CASSFRDRAFDTEAFF
TGTGCCAGCAGCTTTCGGGACAGGGCTTTCGACACTGAAGCTTTCTTT
>.|.|TRBV6-6|TRBJ2-4
CASSSLEVKNIQYF
TGTGCCAGCAGTTCTTTAGAAGTTAAAAACATTCAGTACTTC
>.|.|TRBV7-6|TRBJ1-5
CASSLDSNQPQHF
TGTGCCAGCAGCTTAGATAGCAATCAGCCCCAGCATTTT
>few|.|TRBV5-8|TRBJ2-7
CASSLVGRQYF
TGTGCCAGCAGCTTGGTCGGGAGACAGTACTTC
>.|.|TRBV11-2|TRBJ2-7
CASSPKRSGPYEQYF
TGTGCCAGCAGCCCGAAGCGTAGCGGACCCTACGAGCAGTACTTC
>.|.|TRBV25-1|TRBJ2-6
CASSDSITGTGANVLTF
TGTGCCAGCAGTGACTCAATAACAGGGACTGGGGCCAACGTCCTGACTTTC
>.|TRBD1|TRBV10-3|TRBJ2-7
CAISPTGFEQYF
TGTGCCATCAGTCCGACAGGGTTTGAGCAGTACTTC
>.|.|TRBV5-1|TRBJ1-2
CASSSPGGPNKSGYTF
TGCGCCAGCAGCTCCCCTGGGGGACCCAATAAGAGTGGCTACACCTTC
>.|TRBD2|TRBV5-1|TRBJ2-7
CASSSLGLAIYEQYF
TGCGCCAGCAGCTCCTTAGGACTAGCGATCTACGAGCAGTACTTC
>.|.|TRBV27|TRBJ2-7
CATRDQGNSYEQYF
TGTGCCACCAGGGACCAGGGAAATTCCTACGAGCAGTACTTC
>.|TRBD1|TRBV5-8|TRBJ1-4
CASSLGDRGLGEKLFF
TGTGCCAGCAGCTTGGGGGACAGGGGGCTAGGTGAAAAACTGTTTTTT
>few|.|TRBV9|TRBJ1-1
CASSVEDTEAFF
TGTGCCAGCAGCGTAGAAGATACTGAAGCTTTCTTT
>.|TRBD1|TRBV7-2|TRBJ1-4
CASSSQGAGNEKLFF
TGTGCCAGCAGCTCCCAGGGGGCGGGTAATGAAAAACTGTTTTTT
>.|.|TRBV7-2|TRBJ1-5
CASSLEGGQPINQPQHF
TGTGCCAGCAGCCTGGAGGGGGGCCAGCCTATTAATCAGCCCCAGCATTTT
>.|TRBD1|TRBV27|TRBJ1-6
CASSLAGTGILDYNSPLHF
TGTGCCAGCAGTCTTGCCGGGACAGGGATTCTCGATTATAATTCACCCCTCCACTTT
>once|.|TRBV28|TRBJ2-7
CASRSQEGLGGYEQYF
TGTGCCAGCAGATCTCAAGAGGGTCTTGGGGGCTACGAGCAGTACTTC